The next 18 T cell receptor beta chains were all read from a single sample in a study of blood T cells in healthy people across ages. Sample-barcoded 5' priming and a J-beta primer mix drove a second PCR of roughly 7 to 11 cycles. One entry per CDR3 protein results from TCRdb running MiXCR on the 5' RACE reads. This table holds hundreds of thousands of distinct CDR3 sequences, about three fifths found once. Source material: blood. Receptor source: a man in his thirties or forties in good health.

The J gene is TRBJ2-7, the V gene TRBV29-1; D gene ambiguous. Trimming removed 4 bases at V and 2 bases at J, with 9 bases between. The CDR3 spans 12 residues. Looked up from germline, CDR1 is SQVTM and CDR2 is ANQGSEA. CDR3 coding DNA: TGCAGCGTTGCTACCAGGACCTACGAGCAGTACTTC. It translates to CSVATRTYEQYF.

This clonotype was detected only once. The V gene is TRBV25-1, the J gene TRBJ2-7; no clear D. V was trimmed by 0 bases and J by 5 bases, leaving 14 bases between them. CDR1 is MGHDK, CDR2 SYGVNS, per germline. This CDR3 is built from 15 residues. The CDR3 region has the DNA TGTGCCAGCAGTGAATATTCGTATGGGAACCACGAGCAGTACTTC. Translation: CASSEYSYGNHEQYF.

V usage is TRBV20-1 and J usage is TRBJ1-2; D possibly corresponds to TRBD1 (5 bases). The germline CDR1 and CDR2 sequences are DFQATT and SNEGSKA (reference sequence). The CDR3 length is 11 residues. Between the trimmed V and J ends, which lost 3 bases and 6 bases, there was a span of 8 bases. The CDR3 loop reads CSARGVHGYTF. The CDR3 DNA reads TGCAGTGCTAGGGGGGTGCATGGCTACACCTTC.

The chain employs TRBV7-2 and TRBJ1-1; D is ambiguous. The CDR3 runs 16 residues. Looked up from germline, CDR1 is SGHTA and CDR2 is FQGNSA. Trimming took off 5 bases at V and 0 bases at J, with 16 bases between the two ends. The CDR3 loop is CASSPPGGVLNTEAFF. The DNA of the CDR3 is TGTGCCAGCAGCCCCCCTGGTGGGGTTTTGAACACTGAAGCTTTCTTT.

The chain links TRBV9 to TRBJ1-3; D is undetermined. Germline assignment: CDR1 SGDLS and CDR2 YYNGEE. This CDR3 has 14 amino acids. The V gene lost 6 bases and the J gene lost 4 bases, with 14 bases spanning the gap. DNA of the CDR3: TGTGCCAGCACCGCTCGGGCTGAAGGAAACACCATATATTTT. Translated: CASTARAEGNTIYF.

V is TRBV5-1 and J is TRBJ2-5; maybe TRBD2 (6 bases). Per germline, CDR1 SGHRS and CDR2 YFSETQ. Trimming cost V 4 bases and J 1 base, with 17 bases left between them. The CDR3 runs 16 residues. The CDR3 is CASSPASDGSQETQYF. The CDR3, as DNA: TGCGCCAGCAGCCCTGCTAGCGACGGCTCCCAAGAGACCCAGTACTTC.

The chain combines TRBV20-1 with TRBJ2-5; the D gene is possibly TRBD2 (5 bases). The CDR3 is 16 residues long. The germline V and J ends were trimmed by 3 bases and 2 bases, with 19 bases remaining between them. The germline CDR1 and CDR2 sequences are DFQATT and SNEGSKA (reference sequence). The CDR3: CSARDPIRTGQETQYF. The CDR3 region has the DNA TGCAGTGCTAGGGATCCAATTCGGACGGGACAAGAGACCCAGTACTTC.

This clonotype was seen more than once but under ten times. The chain employs TRBV10-3 and TRBJ1-5; no definite D call. From germline, CDR1 is ENHRY and CDR2 SYGVKD. The CDR3 runs to 14 residues. The germline V and J ends were trimmed by 3 bases and 7 bases, with 13 bases remaining between them. As DNA, the CDR3 is TGTGCCATCAGTGAAGTGGGTACGGGGCAGCCCCAGCATTTT. This encodes CAISEVGTGQPQHF.

This clonotype was counted ten times or more. The chain employs TRBV20-1 and TRBJ2-1; 10 bases are a match to TRBD1. The CDR3 is made up of 14 amino acids. CDR1 and CDR2 (germline): DFQATT, SNEGSKA (reference sequence). Trimming at V came to 6 bases and at J to 2 bases, leaving 4 bases not matched to a gene. The CDR3 sequence is CSASGTGAYNEQFF. CDR3 DNA sequence: TGCAGTGCGTCCGGGACAGGGGCCTACAATGAGCAGTTCTTC.

The CDR3 loop reads CATSSGRDTQYF. In DNA form, the CDR3 reads TGTGCCACCAGCAGCGGTCGGGATACGCAGTATTTT. The V gene is TRBV15, the J gene TRBJ2-3; D not certain. The CDR3 extends over 12 amino acids. V lost 3 bases and J 6 bases, leaving 7 bases between the germline ends. Germline CDR1 is LNHNV and CDR2 is YYDKDF (reference sequence).

The table lists this clonotype with a few counts. The rearrangement joins TRBV20-1 to TRBJ2-1; no clear D gene. Per the germline V gene, CDR1 is DFQATT and CDR2 is SNEGSKA (reference sequence). Trimming pared 2 bases from V and 3 bases from J, leaving 8 bases between. The CDR3 length is 13 residues. CDR3 nucleotides: TGCAGTGCTAGATACTACATCTACAATGAGCAGTTCTTC. Its protein product is CSARYYIYNEQFF.

This clonotype occurred once. V usage is TRBV10-3 and J usage is TRBJ1-2; D might be TRBD1 (5 bases). CDR1 and CDR2 from the germline V gene are ENHRY and SYGVKD. This CDR3 spans 19 amino acids. Trimming pared 8 bases from V and 7 bases from J, leaving 35 bases between. CDR3 in amino acids: CAIGPRTPYEQGEGGGYTF. CDR3 nucleotide sequence: TGTGCCATCGGCCCCCGGACGCCCTACGAGCAGGGCGAGGGAGGTGGCTACACCTTC.

V is TRBV4-2 and J is TRBJ1-5; TRBD1 matches at 10 bases. CDR1 is LGHNA and CDR2 is YNFKEQ in the germline V gene. The length of the CDR3 is 15 residues. V lost 11 bases to trimming and J lost 2 bases; unmatched junction nucleotides: 9. CDR3 region: CAGSDRGDGNQPQHF. The CDR3 DNA sequence: TGTGCCGGCTCGGACAGGGGGGATGGCAATCAGCCCCAGCATTTT.

The chain uses TRBV27 and TRBJ2-1, with 9 bases matching TRBD2. The DNA end is more similar to TRBJ2-7, so the J call may be wrong. The germline V gene has CDR1 MNHEY and CDR2 SMNVEV (reference sequence). CDR3 length: 15 amino acids. CDR3 sequence: CASSLAGGINYEQYF. DNA of the CDR3: TGTGCCAGCAGTTTAGCGGGAGGGATTAACTACGAGCAGTACTTC.

CDR3 residues: CSERTDTSYNEQFF. The CDR3 bases are TGCAGCGAACGGACGGATACTTCCTACAATGAGCAGTTCTTC. The V gene is TRBV29-1, the J gene TRBJ2-1; no definite D call. Germline V gene lookup returns CDR1 SQVTM and CDR2 ANQGSEA. The CDR3 totals 14 residues. V was clipped by 7 bases and J by 1 base, with 14 bases between them.

A word on this clonotype: One end of the junction fails to match germline, which may point to a read error. The chain carries TRBV20-1 and TRBJ1-5; TRBD1 aligns across 7 bases. CDR3 size: 14 residues. Germline assignment: CDR1 DFQATT and CDR2 SNEGSKA (reference sequence). CDR3 nucleotides: TGCAGTGCCAGAGACAGGGCCGGCAATCAGCCCCAGCATTTT. Protein sequence: CSARDRAGNQPQHF.

The V and J genes are TRBV20-1 and TRBJ2-3; 7 bases match TRBD2. Unmatched junction bases numbered 7, after V lost 0 bases and J lost 4 bases. The V gene's germline CDR1 is DFQATT and CDR2 SNEGSKA (reference sequence). This CDR3 spans 15 amino acids. The CDR3 DNA reads as TGCAGTGCTAGAGATCGTGGGACTAATGCAGATACGCAGTATTTT. Encoded protein: CSARDRGTNADTQYF.

This clonotype was detected only a few times. V usage is TRBV20-1 and J usage is TRBJ2-5; D is perhaps TRBD2 (6 bases). Trimming took off 5 bases at V and 10 bases at J, with 17 bases between the two ends. This CDR3 has 12 amino acids. The germline V gene has CDR1 DFQATT and CDR2 SNEGSKA (reference sequence). In DNA form, the CDR3 reads TGCAGTGCTCGCCGACTAGAGTCCAACCAGTACTTC. Translation gives CSARRLESNQYF.